The 16 T cell receptor beta chains in this list originate from one sample, sequenced in a study of radiotherapy plus CTLA-4 blockade in lung cancer. This table comes from immunoSEQ multiplex PCR, and its TCRdb copy is limited to in-frame clones, with some not included. The sample includes more than 40,000 clones, 73% of them seen just once. The specimen was peripheral blood, collected from a patient treated with radiotherapy plus ipilimumab. Receptors were obtained from a human donor with non-small cell lung cancer who had a complete response to radiotherapy plus ipilimumab.

This chain links TRBV5-1 with TRBJ1-2; 7 positions match TRBD1. With 0 bases clipped from V and 6 bases from J, the junction kept 2 bases outside the gene matches. The CDR3 runs to 13 residues. Looked up from germline, CDR1 is SGHRS and CDR2 is YFSETQ. CDR3 sequence reads: CASSLGQGHGYTF. The CDR3 DNA reads TGCGCCAGCAGCTTGGGACAGGGCCATGGCTACACCTTC. The full variable domain, completed using reference TRBV5-1 and TRBJ1-2, is KAGVTQTPRYLIKTRGQQVTLSCSPISGHRSVSWYQQTPGQGLQFLFEYFSETQRNKGNFPGRFSGRQFSNSRSEMNVSTLELGDSALYLCASSLGQGHGYTFGSGTRLTVV.

This chain joins TRBV11-3 and TRBJ2-1, with a tentative D call TRBD1 (5 bases). The germline V and J ends were trimmed by 5 bases and 7 bases, with 21 bases remaining between them. Germline V gene data show CDR1 as SGHNT and CDR2 as YENEEA. This CDR3 spans 16 amino acids. CDR3 coding DNA: TGTGCCAGCAGCCGATACGGCCGTGGGGCTAAAAATGAGCAGTTCTTC. It translates to CASSRYGRGAKNEQFF.

The chain employs TRBV18 and TRBJ1-3, with 9 nucleotides matching TRBD1. Trimming cost V 4 bases and J 4 bases; bases outside gene matches: 5. The germline V gene encodes CDR1 KGHSH and CDR2 LQKENI. This CDR3 contains 15 residues. CDR3 sequence reads: CASSQDRGGGNTIYF. Written as DNA, the CDR3 is TGTGCCAGCTCACAGGACAGGGGAGGCGGAAACACCATATATTTT.

This chain connects TRBV29-1 to TRBJ1-1; D is unclear. Germline V gene lookup returns CDR1 SQVTM and CDR2 ANQGSEA. Trimming took off 6 bases at V and 2 bases at J, with 10 bases between the two ends. CDR3 length equals 12 residues. CDR3 bases: TGCAGCGTCGCAAACAGTAACACTGAAGCTTTCTTT. Its protein is CSVANSNTEAFF.

The rearrangement uses TRBV10-3 and TRBJ1-2; a weak D match, TRBD1 (5 bases). V was clipped by 4 bases and J by 0 bases, with 9 bases between them. Germline V gives CDR1 ENHRY, CDR2 SYGVKD. The CDR3 runs 14 residues. The CDR3 reads CAISGDSANYGYTF. CDR3 sequence (DNA): TGTGCCATCAGTGGGGACTCAGCTAACTATGGCTACACCTTC.

This clone has a handful of counts. The chain has TRBV25-1 and TRBJ2-1; 7 bases fit TRBD2. The CDR3 loop spans 10 amino acids. The germline V gene encodes CDR1 MGHDK and CDR2 SYGVNS. J lost 13 bases, V lost 4 bases, and 1 base had no gene match. CDR3 sequence (DNA): TGTGCCAGCAGTGCTAGCGGACAGTTCTTC. It yields the protein CASSASGQFF.

This clone was recorded a few times. This chain links TRBV7-2 with TRBJ2-1; TRBD2 matches 10 bases. With 5 bases clipped from V and 0 bases from J, the junction kept 4 bases outside the gene matches. This CDR3 spans 16 amino acids. The germline V gene encodes CDR1 SGHTA and CDR2 FQGNSA. Here the CDR3 reads CASSASSGSSYNEQFF. DNA for the CDR3: TGTGCCAGCAGCGCATCTAGCGGGAGCTCCTACAATGAGCAGTTCTTC.

The chain is built from TRBV6-1 and TRBJ1-5; 9 bases match TRBD1. The CDR3 contains 15 residues. Losses at the gene ends were 7 bases for V and 4 bases for J; bases not matched to a gene: 8. CDR1 and CDR2 from the germline V gene are MNHNS and SASEGT. CDR3 nucleotides: TGTGCCAGCAAGATCCGGGACAGGGTAAATCAGCCCCAGCATTTT. This translates into CASKIRDRVNQPQHF.

The rearrangement uses TRBV6-1 and TRBJ2-5; 11 positions agree with TRBD1. The end of the DNA is better explained by TRBJ2-7, so the J call may be wrong. CDR1 is MNHNS, CDR2 SASEGT, per germline. CDR3 length: 15 amino acids. DNA of the CDR3: TGTGCCAGCAGGCGTACCGGGACAGGGGGCTACGAGCAGTACTTC. This translates into CASRRTGTGGYEQYF.

The chain combines TRBV27 with TRBJ1-5; weak D call: TRBD1 (6 bases). Germline V gives CDR1 MNHEY, CDR2 SMNVEV (reference sequence). Trimming took 5 bases from V and 1 from J, leaving 15 bases between them. CDR3 length: 16 amino acids. The CDR3 sequence is CASSPRTATSNQPQHF. The DNA for the CDR3 is TGTGCCAGCAGTCCTCGGACAGCCACAAGCAATCAGCCCCAGCATTTT.

The V and J genes are TRBV4-3 and TRBJ2-1; no reliable D call. Germline CDR1 reads LGHNA; CDR2 reads YSLEER. V lost 0 bases and J 6 bases, leaving 15 bases between the germline ends. The CDR3 runs to 16 residues. As DNA, the CDR3 is TGCGCCAGCAGCCAAGAAAGGCATCCACCGGGCAATGAGCAGTTCTTC. Protein sequence: CASSQERHPPGNEQFF.

This clone was seen many times. The V and J genes are TRBV9 and TRBJ1-1, with no clear D. Trimming left V 2 bases short and J 10 bases short, with 15 bases between. The V gene's germline CDR1 is SGDLS and CDR2 YYNGEE. This CDR3 contains 13 residues. The chain's CDR3 is CASSVGSLSGAFF. In DNA, the CDR3 is TGTGCCAGCAGCGTTGGGAGTCTATCGGGAGCTTTCTTT.

This clone was counted between two and nine times. The rearrangement joins TRBV2 to TRBJ2-5, with a tentative D call TRBD2 (6 bases). With 6 bases removed from V and 5 bases from J, the gap between germline ends came to 19 bases. CDR1 SNHLY and CDR2 FYNNEI come from the germline V gene. This CDR3 region has 15 residues. Here the CDR3 reads CASSAGTYSIETQYF. The CDR3 DNA sequence: TGTGCCAGCAGCGCCGGGACTTACTCCATTGAGACCCAGTACTTC.

The CDR3: CSVTNRYEQYF. The DNA for the CDR3 is TGCAGTGTGACTAACCGCTACGAGCAGTACTTC. The chain combines TRBV20-1 with TRBJ2-7; maybe TRBD2 (5 bases). V lost 7 bases to trimming and J lost 3 bases, with 10 bases between them. The CDR3 sequence is 11 residues long. The V gene's germline CDR1 is DFQATT and CDR2 SNEGSKA (reference sequence).

The V gene is TRBV27, the J gene TRBJ2-5, with 8 bases that match TRBD1. V shed 6 bases and J 4 bases; nucleotides not matched to a gene: 10. The germline CDR1 and CDR2 sequences are MNHEY and SMNVEV (reference sequence). The CDR3 totals 15 residues. CDR3 nucleotides: TGTGCCAGCAGAAAACTCAGGGGGCCAGGAGAGACCCAGTACTTC. It is translated as CASRKLRGPGETQYF.

This sequence joins TRBV5-4 and TRBJ1-1; TRBD1 aligns across 8 bases. Germline V gives CDR1 SGHNT, CDR2 YYREEE (reference sequence). The CDR3 spans 16 residues. V lost 1 base to trimming and J lost 3 bases; unmatched junction nucleotides: 8. The CDR3, as DNA: TGTGCCAGCAGCTTGTTAGGACAGGGTCGTTACACTGAAGCTTTCTTT. This gives the protein CASSLLGQGRYTEAFF.